A selection of T cell receptor beta chains follows, all from one sample in a study of response to subunit inactivated influenza vaccine. TCRdb re-called the RT-PCR reads through MiXCR, storing one row per CDR3 protein. The sample lists roughly 620,000 distinct CDR3 sequences, about 11% seen once, with 8% to 13% in the top ten. This sample was also put to use in a study of T cells expressing NK-cell markers.

Sample: PBMCs from blood, taken on the day of vaccination. The receptors originated from a man aged 50 to 60 who received an inactivated influenza vaccine. CDR3s include the opening cysteine and the closing phenylalanine or tryptophan. A D gene is named only where the DNA matches it firmly. Some rows mark clone size as missing; the rest say once, few, many or name a class of expanded clone.

j_call | d_call | clone_size | v_call | cdr3_nt | cdr3_aa
TRBJ1-3 | - | few | TRBV4-3 | TGCGCCAGCAGCCAAGAACTACTGGATACGGAAAACACCATATATTTT | CASSQELLDTENTIYF
TRBJ2-3 | - | - | TRBV18 | TGTGCCAGCTCAACCGCTAGAATCCTCACAGATACGCAGTATTTT | CASSTARILTDTQYF
TRBJ2-3 | - | once | TRBV2 | TGTGCCAGCAATCTGGGTAGCACAGATACGCAGTATTTT | CASNLGSTDTQYF
TRBJ2-1 | - | few | TRBV7-8 | TGTGCCAGCAGCTCCGGGCTCCGGCCTGAGCAGTTCTTC | CASSSGLRPEQFF
TRBJ2-3 | TRBD1 | many | TRBV4-3 | TGCGCCAGCAGCCAGACAGGGTTAGGTGATACGCAGTATTTT | CASSQTGLGDTQYF
TRBJ2-2 | TRBD2 | many | TRBV28 | TGTGCCAGCAGTTTAACTAGCGGGGTCGCGAACACCGGGGAGCTGTTTTTT | CASSLTSGVANTGELFF
TRBJ2-1 | - | few | TRBV6-1 | TGTGCCAGCGGAGCCTTCTTCGACAATGAGCAGTTCTTC | CASGAFFDNEQFF
TRBJ2-1 | - | few | TRBV20-1 | TGCAGTGCTAGGACAATAATCCTCTACAATGAGCAGTTCTTC | CSARTIILYNEQFF
TRBJ2-1 | TRBD2 | few | TRBV4-3 | TGCGCCAGCAGCCAAGATTGGAGACTAGCGGGATCAGATGAGCAGTTCTTC | CASSQDWRLAGSDEQFF
TRBJ2-3 | TRBD1 | - | TRBV5-1 | TGCGCCAGCTCTCGGGACAGGGCAGAAGATACGCAGTATTTT | CASSRDRAEDTQYF
TRBJ2-5 | TRBD1 | few | TRBV27 | TGTGCCAGCAGTCCGCGGGACAGGGTATACGAGACCCAGTACTTC | CASSPRDRVYETQYF
TRBJ2-1 | TRBD2 | few | TRBV24-1 | TGTGCCACCAGTGATCCCCCGGGTAGCGGGAGTTCGTACAATGAGCAGTTCTTC | CATSDPPGSGSSYNEQFF
TRBJ2-2 | - | few | TRBV9 | TGTGCCAGCAGCGTAGTTGGCACACAGTGGTTGAACACCGGGGAGCTGTTTTTT | CASSVVGTQWLNTGELFF
TRBJ2-4 | - | - | TRBV29-1 | TGCAGCGTTGTGGGGATCGGGGAAAACATTCAGTACTTC | CSVVGIGENIQYF
TRBJ2-5 | TRBD1 | - | TRBV20-1 | TGCAGTGCTAGTGGGACAGGGGATCGAGAGACCCAGTACTTC | CSASGTGDRETQYF
TRBJ1-4 | - | - | TRBV11-2 | TGTGCCAGCAGCTTAATTCTGGGAAAACTGTTTTTT | CASSLILGKLFF
TRBJ2-1 | TRBD2 | - | TRBV5-1 | TGCGCCAGCAGTTGGACTAGCGGTAACTACAATGAGCAGTTCTTC | CASSWTSGNYNEQFF
TRBJ2-7 | TRBD1 | - | TRBV7-2 | TGTGCCAGCAGCCCGGGACAGTCTTTCTACGAGCAGTACTTC | CASSPGQSFYEQYF
TRBJ2-5 | TRBD2 | few | TRBV28 | TGTGCCACCAAATACTCCCTTTGGCGGGGGAATGTGGATGGCGAGACCCAGTACTTC | CATKYSLWRGNVDGETQYF
TRBJ2-3 | - | once | TRBV4-1 | TGCGCCAGCAGCCAGTATGACGGGGATAGCACAGATACGCAGTATTTT | CASSQYDGDSTDTQYF